This T cell receptor beta chain is from a study of T cell responses to AZD1222 COVID-19 vaccine. Study context: Second-dose recipients at about 4 or about 12 weeks were treated as one pooled group.

The germline gives CDR1 SNHLY, CDR2 FYNNEI. The CDR3 is 14 amino acids. Trimming took off 4 bases at V and 0 bases at J, with 9 bases between the two ends. Profiling relied on immunoSEQ multiplex PCR, and the TCRdb table lists in-frame clones only, not all of them. Among 150,000 or so clones listed, roughly nine tenths were seen once. About this clone itself: Other DNA sequences in the same sample also yield this CDR3.

The chain couples TRBV2 to TRBJ1-2; D is perhaps TRBD1 (5 bases). The clonotype originates from an adult in good health. The input for sequencing was peripheral blood, taken on day 0 of AZD1222 vaccination. The CDR3 DNA follows: TGTGCCAGCAGTGGTGCAGGGACTAACTATGGCTACACCTTC. Its protein is CASSGAGTNYGYTF.